The TCR beta chain described here comes from a study of T-cell memory formation after mild COVID-19. TCRdb reprocessed the 5' RACE reads with MiXCR, giving one entry per CDR3 protein. The table lists 470,000 or so distinct CDR3 sequences, about 20% of them singletons. The ends were cut back, 0 bases at V and 5 bases at J, with 7 bases in the middle. CDR1 SGHTA and CDR2 FQGTGA come from the germline V gene. This CDR3 contains 14 residues. The TCR comes from an adult woman who had mild COVID-19 (a few samples of this study predate the infection). Cell type and time point are not known. V and J are TRBV7-3 and TRBJ2-2, with D perhaps TRBD2 (5 bases). The sample taken for sequencing was PBMCs or a T cell subset sorted from them (not recorded which). CDR3 nucleotide sequence: TGTGCCAGCAGCTTAACCCGGGGTACCGGGGAGCTGTTTTTT. As protein: CASSLTRGTGELFF.